This section outlines one T cell receptor beta chain sequence together with its context. The sample is drawn from a study of long-term antiretroviral therapy in people with HIV. The junction had 9 bases not matched to a gene; V was cut back by 6 bases and J by 8 bases. CDR3 length: 15 amino acids. Germline CDR1 is SGHVS and CDR2 is FQNEAQ. Every participant with HIV received treatment in the United States. At the survey level, the v3.0 immunoSEQ assay was run. TCRdb's copy holds only in-frame clones and misses some; the assay was immunoSEQ multiplex PCR. This table has 23,000 or so clones, about 92% appearing once.

The rearrangement links TRBV7-8 to TRBJ2-1; 11 bases line up with TRBD1. The input for sequencing was unsorted PBMCs, taken 7.6 years after starting antiretroviral therapy. The TCR comes from a woman aged 40-49 years with HIV. CDR3 nucleotides: TGTGCCAGCAGGAGAGCGGACAGGGGGCGGGATGAGCAGTTCTTC. As protein: CASRRADRGRDEQFF. Complete variable domain (other parts from reference TRBV7-8 and TRBJ2-1): GAGVSQSPRYKVAKRGQDVALRCDPISGHVSLFWYQQALGQGPEFLTYFQNEAQLDKSGLPSDRFFAERPEGSVSTLKIQRTQQEDSAVYLCASRRADRGRDEQFFGPGTRLTVL.